The entry below gives a single T cell receptor (beta chain) sequence along with its context. J gave up 1 base and V 5 bases, and 10 bases lay outside the gene matches. Germline V gives CDR1 SEHNR, CDR2 FQNEAQ (reference sequence). The CDR3 has 16 amino acids. Here immunoSEQ multiplex PCR was the method, and the copy in TCRdb shows in-frame clones only, minus some. Here the sample spans about 190,000 clones, around 87% being singletons. This sample stems from a study of blood T cell repertoires in COVID-19. In the study overall: Donors in Cohort 3 who had recovered were those with two negative PCRs, healthcare professional clearance, or resolution of their symptoms. Samples taken during acute and convalescent COVID-19 were collected in the United States, Italy and Spain.

Self-reported history from a screening survey and questionnaire set each donor's cohort. The V and J genes are TRBV7-9 and TRBJ2-5; 7 nucleotides align to TRBD2. Sequencing was performed on PBMCs or T cells enriched from blood (not recorded which). The TCR was taken from a woman aged 35 to 49 in a cohort exposed to, infected with or recovered from COVID-19 (not recorded which). For the CDR3, the DNA is TGTGCCAGCAGCCCCCCGGGGGGTGGGACCCAAGAGACCCAGTACTTC. Encoded protein: CASSPPGGGTQETQYF.